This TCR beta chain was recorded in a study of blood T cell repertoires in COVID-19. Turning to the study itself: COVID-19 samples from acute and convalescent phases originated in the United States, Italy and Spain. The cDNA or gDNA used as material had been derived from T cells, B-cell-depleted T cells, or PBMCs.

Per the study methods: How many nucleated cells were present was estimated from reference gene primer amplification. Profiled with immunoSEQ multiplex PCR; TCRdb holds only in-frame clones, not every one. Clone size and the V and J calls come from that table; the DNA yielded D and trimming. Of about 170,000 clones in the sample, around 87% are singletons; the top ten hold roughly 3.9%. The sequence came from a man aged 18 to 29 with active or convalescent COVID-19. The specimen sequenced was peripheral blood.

CDR3 bases: TGTGCCAGCAGCTCCAGATACAGGGGGAAAAACACTGGAAACACCATATATTTT. Translated, it gives CASSSRYRGKNTGNTIYF. V gene TRBV7-6 combines with J gene TRBJ1-3; 8 bases are shared with TRBD1. Trimming cost V 4 bases and J 2 bases; bases outside gene matches: 13. The CDR3 has 18 amino acids. Germline CDR1 SGHVS, CDR2 FNYEAQ. Combining the CDR3 with reference TRBV7-6 and TRBJ1-3 gives the whole variable domain GAGVSQSPRYKVTKRGQDVALRCDPISGHVSLYWYRQALGQGPEFLTYFNYEAQQDKSGLPNDRFSAERPEGSISTLTIQRTEQRDSAMYRCASSSRYRGKNTGNTIYFGEGSWLTVV.